This T cell receptor beta chain is from a study of response to subunit inactivated influenza vaccine. TCRdb reanalysed the RT-PCR reads using MiXCR and keeps one entry per CDR3 protein. The sample yields roughly 630,000 distinct CDR3 sequences, less than 15% seen once. In this sample, this clonotype turned up a few times. One end of the junction fails to match germline, which may point to a read error. The CDR3 has 12 amino acids. The germline gives CDR1 DFQATT, CDR2 SNEGSKA (reference sequence). The chain links TRBV20-1 to TRBJ1-2, with TRBD1 identical over 7 bases. The sequenced sample was PBMCs from blood, obtained less than 15 days before vaccination. The source of this sequence is a man aged 50 to 60 who received an inactivated influenza vaccine. CDR3 in amino acids: CSAYRGADRSAF. The CDR3 DNA is TGCAGTGCTTACCGAGGGGCGGACAGGTCGGCCTTC.